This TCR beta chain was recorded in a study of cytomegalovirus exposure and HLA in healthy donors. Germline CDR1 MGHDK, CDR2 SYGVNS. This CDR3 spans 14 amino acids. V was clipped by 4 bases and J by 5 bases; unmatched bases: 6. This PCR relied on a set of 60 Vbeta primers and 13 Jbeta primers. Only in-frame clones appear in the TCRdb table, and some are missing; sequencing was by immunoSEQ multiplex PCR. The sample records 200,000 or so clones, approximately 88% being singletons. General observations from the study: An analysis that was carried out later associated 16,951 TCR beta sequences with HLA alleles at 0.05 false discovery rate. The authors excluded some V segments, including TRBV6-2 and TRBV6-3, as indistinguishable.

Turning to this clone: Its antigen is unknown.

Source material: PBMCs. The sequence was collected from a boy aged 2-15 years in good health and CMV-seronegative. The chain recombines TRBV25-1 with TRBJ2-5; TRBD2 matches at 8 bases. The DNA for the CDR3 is TGTGCCAGCAGTGTAGCGGGGATTTGGGAGACCCAGTACTTC. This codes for CASSVAGIWETQYF.